This TCR beta chain was captured in a study of T cell responses to AZD1222 COVID-19 vaccine. The repertoire was sequenced with immunoSEQ multiplex PCR; TCRdb's copy has only in-frame clones and lacks some. Here the sample spans approximately 71,000 clones, around 83% being singletons. The CDR3 is 14 amino acids. Trimming at V came to 4 bases and at J to 5 bases, leaving 3 bases not matched to a gene. Germline V gives CDR1 KGHSH, CDR2 LQKENI. This clonotype was sampled from an adult in good health. The material was peripheral blood, obtained on day 0 of AZD1222 vaccination. The rearrangement links TRBV18 to TRBJ2-1; 9 bases line up with TRBD1. Here the CDR3 DNA reads TGTGCCAGCTCACAGGACAGGGGACACAATGAGCAGTTCTTC. It specifies CASSQDRGHNEQFF.